A single T cell receptor beta chain is shown here with its context. The CDR3 length is 15 residues. Germline loops: CDR1 SGDLS, CDR2 YYNGEE. The J segment lost 6 bases and the V segment lost 0 bases, leaving 6 bases of the junction unmatched. This specimen belongs to a study of blood T cell repertoires in COVID-19. Study details: T cells, B-cell-depleted T cells, or PBMCs provided the cDNA or gDNA that served as material.

As processed by the authors: Using reference gene primer amplification, nucleated cell counts were estimated. The method was immunoSEQ multiplex PCR; TCRdb's version includes in-frame clones alone and lacks a portion of them. V and J calls and clone size come straight from that table; D and trimming were deduced from the DNA. The sample includes around 100,000 clones, around four fifths seen only once; the top ten take about an eighth. The receptor was derived from a man between 45 and 60 years old with active or convalescent COVID-19. The chain recombines TRBV9 with TRBJ2-3, with 8 bases aligning to TRBD1. Input material: peripheral blood. The CDR3 is CASSVVGQGEDTQYF. In DNA, the CDR3 is TGTGCCAGCAGCGTAGTCGGACAGGGAGAGGATACGCAGTATTTT.